This entry lists 15 T cell receptor beta chains sequenced from one sample in a study of cytomegalovirus exposure and HLA in healthy donors. The PCR was carried out with 60 Vbeta primers and 13 Jbeta primers. The data were produced by immunoSEQ multiplex PCR, yet TCRdb's version contains in-frame clones alone and is incomplete. The sample holds 110,000 to 150,000 clones, approximately 80% seen once. Sequenced material: PBMCs. The receptors here all came from a woman aged 55 to 70 in good health and CMV-seropositive.

V is TRBV28 and J is TRBJ1-1; D unclear. The V gene lost 4 bases and the J gene lost 5 bases, with 20 bases spanning the gap. CDR1 and CDR2 from the germline V gene are MDHEN and SYDVKM. CDR3 size: 16 residues. In DNA, the CDR3 is TGTGCCAGCAGTTGGGCCCAGACGGGAAAATTGACTGAAGCTTTCTTT. Translating gives CASSWAQTGKLTEAFF.

The chain recombines TRBV6-5 with TRBJ2-4; D is perhaps TRBD2 (6 bases). This CDR3 is 11 amino acids long. Germline loops: CDR1 MNHEY, CDR2 SVGAGI. V was shortened by 7 bases and J by 7 bases, with 8 bases between the two germline ends. CDR3 DNA: TGTGCCAGCAAACGGGGGAACATTCAGTACTTC. This gives the protein CASKRGNIQYF.

The chain joins TRBV27 to TRBJ2-7; weak D call: TRBD1 (5 bases). Germline V CDR1 and CDR2: MNHEY, SMNVEV (reference sequence). The CDR3 sequence is 14 residues long. Trimming left V 4 bases short and J 0 bases short, with 10 bases between. The CDR3 DNA follows: TGTGCCAGCAGTTCGACAGTTAGCTCCTACGAGCAGTACTTC. This encodes CASSSTVSSYEQYF.

The chain has TRBV6-5 and TRBJ2-7, with 10 bases that match TRBD2. This CDR3 has 16 amino acids. Germline V gene sequence: CDR1 MNHEY, CDR2 SVGAGI. The ends lost 4 bases at V and 3 bases at J; junction bases unmatched: 9. The CDR3 region is CASSFLAGDLGYEQYF. In nucleotides, the CDR3 is TGTGCCAGCAGTTTCCTAGCGGGAGATTTGGGCTACGAGCAGTACTTC.

The V and J genes are TRBV6-1 and TRBJ1-1; D gene ambiguous. Trimming took 3 bases from V and 0 from J, leaving 8 bases between them. CDR1 and CDR2 from the germline V gene are MNHNS and SASEGT. The CDR3 has 14 residues. CDR3 amino acids: CASSDTAMNTEAFF. CDR3 DNA: TGTGCCAGCAGTGATACAGCTATGAACACTGAAGCTTTCTTT.

The CDR3 region is CASSEGLAVYEQYF. In DNA form, the CDR3 reads TGCGCCAGCAGCGAGGGACTAGCGGTCTACGAGCAGTACTTC. The chain couples TRBV5-1 to TRBJ2-7, with 11 bases that match TRBD2. In germline, CDR1 is SGHRS, CDR2 YFSETQ. The CDR3 contains 14 residues. The junction had 3 bases not matched to a gene; V was cut back by 4 bases and J by 3 bases.

The chain joins TRBV7-9 to TRBJ2-2, with D possibly being TRBD1 (5 bases). Trimming took off 1 base at V and 1 base at J, with 10 bases between the two ends. The CDR3 covers 16 residues. Germline V gene lookup returns CDR1 SEHNR and CDR2 FQNEAQ (reference sequence). The CDR3 here is CASSLGIGQNTGELFF. CDR3 sequence (DNA): TGTGCCAGCAGCTTAGGTATCGGACAGAACACCGGGGAGCTGTTTTTT.

The chain has TRBV29-1 and TRBJ2-2; D is perhaps TRBD2 (6 bases). Per germline, CDR1 SQVTM and CDR2 ANQGSEA. The CDR3 loop spans 13 amino acids. V gave up 3 bases and J gave up 2 bases, with 7 bases separating them. The CDR3 region has the DNA TGCAGCGTTGATGCGGGAAACACCGGGGAGCTGTTTTTT. Residues: CSVDAGNTGELFF.

This chain uses TRBV6-1 with TRBJ2-3; TRBD2 agrees at 9 bases. The CDR3 loop spans 15 amino acids. J lost 6 bases, V lost 4 bases, and 8 bases had no gene match. The germline gives CDR1 MNHNS, CDR2 SASEGT. CDR3 nucleotide sequence: TGTGCCAGCAGTGCCCGGCGCGGGGGGGCGGATACGCAGTATTTT. Translated: CASSARRGGADTQYF.

The gene calls are TRBV27 and TRBJ2-7; D is perhaps TRBD2 (6 bases). Trimming removed 5 bases at V and 3 bases at J, with 11 bases between. The CDR3 loop spans 13 amino acids. CDR1 is MNHEY and CDR2 is SMNVEV in the germline V gene (reference sequence). CDR3 region: CASSPRTNYEQYF. CDR3 sequence (DNA): TGTGCCAGCAGTCCGCGGACTAACTACGAGCAGTACTTC.

Notes on this clone: Other nucleotide sequences from this sample produce the same CDR3. The chain recombines TRBV7-2 with TRBJ2-7, with D unresolved. The ends were cut back, 0 bases at V and 4 bases at J, with 4 bases in the middle. This CDR3 spans 12 amino acids. Germline V gives CDR1 SGHTA, CDR2 FQGNSA. As DNA, the CDR3 is TGTGCCAGCAGCTTAGCCAGATACGAGCAGTACTTC. Its protein product is CASSLARYEQYF.

This chain links TRBV6-6 with TRBJ2-7, with a weak D call TRBD1 (5 bases). Germline CDR1 reads MNHNY; CDR2 reads SVGAGI (reference sequence). V was shortened by 2 bases and J by 3 bases, with 11 bases between the two germline ends. The CDR3 runs 14 residues. This CDR3 is CASSYADRYYEQYF. The CDR3 DNA follows: TGTGCCAGCAGTTACGCCGACAGATACTACGAGCAGTACTTC.

The chain links TRBV28 to TRBJ1-3, with D perhaps TRBD1 (5 bases). Looked up from germline, CDR1 is MDHEN and CDR2 is SYDVKM. The germline V and J ends were trimmed by 8 bases and 2 bases, with 10 bases remaining between them. This CDR3 contains 13 residues. CDR3 nucleotides: TGTGCCAGCGGCCCGGGGGCTGGAAACACCATATATTTT. Protein sequence: CASGPGAGNTIYF. Full variable domain (rest looked up from reference TRBV28 and TRBJ1-3): DVKVTQSSRYLVKRTGEKVFLECVQDMDHENMFWYRQDPGLGLRLIYFSYDVKMKEKGDIPEGYSVSREKKERFSLILESASTNQTSMYLCASGPGAGNTIYFGEGSWLTVV.

CDR3 DNA sequence: TGTGCCAGCAGCGCGGAGTGGGCTAGCGCATCCTACGAGCAGTACTTC. Residues: CASSAEWASASYEQYF. The V call is TRBV14, the J call TRBJ2-7; maybe TRBD2 (6 bases). Germline V gives CDR1 SGHDN, CDR2 FVKESK. Trimming removed 5 bases from V and 1 base from J, with 18 bases in between. CDR3 length: 16 residues.

The chain couples TRBV11-3 to TRBJ2-7, with D possibly TRBD1 on 6 matching bases. CDR3 length: 15 amino acids. Germline V lookup: CDR1 SGHNT, CDR2 YENEEA. The V and J ends lost 2 bases and 6 bases respectively, with 17 bases between them. The CDR3 loop is CASSLIQGKMSEQYF. DNA for the CDR3: TGTGCCAGCAGCTTAATACAGGGAAAAATGTCCGAGCAGTACTTC.